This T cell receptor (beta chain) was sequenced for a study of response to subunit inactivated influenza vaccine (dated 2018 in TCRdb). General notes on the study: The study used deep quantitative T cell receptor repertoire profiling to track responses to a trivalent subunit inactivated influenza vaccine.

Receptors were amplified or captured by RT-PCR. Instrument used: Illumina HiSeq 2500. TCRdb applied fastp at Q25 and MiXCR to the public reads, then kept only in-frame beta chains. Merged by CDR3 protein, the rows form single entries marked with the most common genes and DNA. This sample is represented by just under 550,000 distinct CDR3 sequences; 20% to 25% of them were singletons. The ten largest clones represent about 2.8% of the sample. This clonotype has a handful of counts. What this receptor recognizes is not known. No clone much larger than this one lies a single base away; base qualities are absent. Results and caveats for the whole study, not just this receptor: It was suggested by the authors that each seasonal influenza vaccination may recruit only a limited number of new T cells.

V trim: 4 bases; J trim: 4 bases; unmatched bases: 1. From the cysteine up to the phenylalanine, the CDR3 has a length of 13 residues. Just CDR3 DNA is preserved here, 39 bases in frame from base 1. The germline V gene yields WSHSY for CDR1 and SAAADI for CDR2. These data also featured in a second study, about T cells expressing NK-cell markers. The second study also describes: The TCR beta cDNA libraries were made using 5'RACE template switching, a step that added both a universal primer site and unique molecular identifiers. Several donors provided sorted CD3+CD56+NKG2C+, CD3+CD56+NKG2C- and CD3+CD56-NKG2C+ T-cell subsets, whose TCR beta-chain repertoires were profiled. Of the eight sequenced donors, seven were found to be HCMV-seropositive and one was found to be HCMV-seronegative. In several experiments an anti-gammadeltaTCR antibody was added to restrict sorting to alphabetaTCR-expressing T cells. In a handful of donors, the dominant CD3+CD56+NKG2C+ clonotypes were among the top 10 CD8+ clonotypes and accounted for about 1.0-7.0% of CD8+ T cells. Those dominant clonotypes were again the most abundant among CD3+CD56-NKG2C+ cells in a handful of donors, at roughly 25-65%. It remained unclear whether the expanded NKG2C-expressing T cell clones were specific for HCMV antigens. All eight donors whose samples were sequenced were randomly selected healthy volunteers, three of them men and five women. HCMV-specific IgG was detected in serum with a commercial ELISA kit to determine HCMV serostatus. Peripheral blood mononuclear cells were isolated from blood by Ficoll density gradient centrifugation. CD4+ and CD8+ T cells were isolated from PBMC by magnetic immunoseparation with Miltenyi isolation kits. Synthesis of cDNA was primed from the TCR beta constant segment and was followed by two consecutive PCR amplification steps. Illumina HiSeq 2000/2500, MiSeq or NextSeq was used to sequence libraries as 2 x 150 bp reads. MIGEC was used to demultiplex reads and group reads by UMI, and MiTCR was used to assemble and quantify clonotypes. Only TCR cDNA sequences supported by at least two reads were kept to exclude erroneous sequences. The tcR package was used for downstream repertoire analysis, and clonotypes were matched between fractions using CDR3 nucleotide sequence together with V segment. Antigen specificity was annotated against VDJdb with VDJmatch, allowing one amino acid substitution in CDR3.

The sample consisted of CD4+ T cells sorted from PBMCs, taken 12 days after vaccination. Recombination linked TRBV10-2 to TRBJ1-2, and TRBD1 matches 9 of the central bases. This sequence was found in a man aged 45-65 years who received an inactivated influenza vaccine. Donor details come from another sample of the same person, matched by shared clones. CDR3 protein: CASSGDRVYGYTF. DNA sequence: TGCGCCAGCAGTGGGGACAGGGTCTATGGCTACACCTTC.